This passage covers 6 T cell receptor beta chains from one sample sequenced in a study of blood T cells in healthy people across ages. Alongside a J-beta primer mix, a sample-barcoded 5' primer served in a second PCR lasting about 7 to 11 cycles. TCRdb reanalysed the 5' RACE reads using MiXCR and keeps one entry per CDR3 protein. The sample includes approximately 2,000,000 distinct CDR3 sequences, about two fifths seen only once; the top ten take roughly 23%. Specimen: blood. Receptors originate from a human donor in good health.

The chain has TRBV7-2 and TRBJ1-2; 9 positions match TRBD1. The germline V gene has CDR1 SGHTA and CDR2 FQGNSA. V lost 5 bases, J lost 4 bases, and 20 bases stayed unmatched. This CDR3 contains 19 residues. CDR3 coding DNA: TGTGCCAGCAGCCTATCCAATCGGGACAGGGCAGTAGGACCCTATGGCTACACCTTC. It encodes CASSLSNRDRAVGPYGYTF.

This clonotype was seen a few times. The chain carries TRBV7-2 and TRBJ2-5, with D perhaps matching TRBD2 (6 bases). V shed 3 bases and J shed 4 bases, with 15 bases lying between them. This CDR3 comprises 15 residues. CDR1 is SGHTA and CDR2 is FQGNSA in the germline V gene. The CDR3 reads CASSFQGGSGETQYF. The CDR3 DNA follows: TGTGCCAGCAGCTTCCAGGGAGGTAGCGGAGAGACCCAGTACTTC.

This clonotype was observed a few times. The chain joins TRBV4-2 to TRBJ1-3; possibly TRBD1 for D (6 bases). Between the trimmed V and J ends, which lost 6 bases and 4 bases, there was a span of 19 bases. CDR3 length: 16 residues. The V gene's germline CDR1 is LGHNA and CDR2 YNFKEQ. The CDR3 DNA sequence: TGTGCCAGCAGACCTCTTCAGGGGAACGGAGGAAACACCATATATTTT. This translates into CASRPLQGNGGNTIYF.

V and J are TRBV20-1 and TRBJ2-1, with 7 nucleotides matching TRBD2. The CDR3 is 14 amino acids. Trimming took 8 bases from V and 1 from J; bases not matched to a gene: 8. In germline, CDR1 is DFQATT, CDR2 SNEGSKA (reference sequence). Written as DNA, the CDR3 is TGCAGTCCCAAGCTAGCGGAATCCTACAATGAGCAGTTCTTC. Translated: CSPKLAESYNEQFF.

The genes are TRBV6-6 and TRBJ2-3, with D maybe TRBD1 (5 bases). Germline-derived CDR1 and CDR2 are MNHNY and SVGAGI (reference sequence). The CDR3 loop spans 15 amino acids. The germline V and J ends were trimmed by 2 bases and 0 bases, with 9 bases remaining between them. The CDR3 loop reads CASSYIDSSTDTQYF. CDR3 in DNA: TGTGCCAGCAGTTACATTGACAGCAGCACAGATACGCAGTATTTT.

This sequence joins TRBV29-1 and TRBJ2-1; D possibly corresponds to TRBD2 (6 bases). This CDR3 has 12 residues. Germline assignment: CDR1 SQVTM and CDR2 ANQGSEA. CDR3: CRALATPYEQFF. The CDR3 bases are TGCAGGGCACTAGCCACTCCCTACGAGCAGTTCTTC.